The clone carrying this T cell receptor beta chain was seen a handful of times. Its antigen is unknown. One entry per CDR3 protein results from TCRdb running MiXCR on the reads. The table has roughly 60,000 distinct CDR3 sequences, about a third seen once. The data were obtained in a study of T cell repertoires in cytomegalovirus infection. Study in general: CMV infection and matching HLA type were both indicated by public TCR beta signatures. The study, taken as a whole, reports: Ex vivo, HLA-C-restricted CMV-specific TCR beta clonotypes prevailed over the rest of the response. Cumulative frequency of public TCR beta families picked out carriers of CMV plus the relevant HLA.

Trimming took 4 bases from V and 2 from J; bases not matched to a gene: 6. Germline V lookup: CDR1 SEHNR, CDR2 FQNEAQ (reference sequence). The CDR3 runs to 15 residues. The sequence derives from a human donor in good health (CMV status not recorded). Some clones in this sample may be carry-over from other donors' samples. The chain carries TRBV7-9 and TRBJ2-3; 7 positions agree with TRBD2. Sequenced sample: PBMCs, sequenced either directly or after in vitro stimulation (not recorded which). The CDR3 sequence: CASSSPGTITDTQYF. In DNA, the CDR3 is TGTGCCAGCAGCTCCCCGGGGACTATCACAGATACGCAGTATTTT.